What follows are 11 T cell receptor beta chains derived from one specimen sequenced in a study of T cell responses to AZD1222 COVID-19 vaccine. Assay used: immunoSEQ multiplex PCR; TCRdb lists only in-frame clones, some missing. There are 120,000 to 150,000 clones in the sample; 91% occur only once, and under 1.5% lies in the top ten. Sequenced here: peripheral blood, sampled on day 0 of AZD1222 vaccination. The receptors here all came from an adult in good health.

The CDR3 nucleotides are TGTGCCAGCAGCTTAGGGACAGTTGATCAGGAAAAACTGTTTTTT. Translated: CASSLGTVDQEKLFF. The rearrangement uses TRBV5-8 and TRBJ1-4; 7 bases agree with TRBD1. The CDR3 contains 15 residues. V shed 2 bases, J shed 8 bases, and the junction held 9 bases outside the gene matches. The germline V gene has CDR1 SGHTS and CDR2 YDEGEE.

The chain has TRBV10-2 and TRBJ2-7; 12 positions match TRBD2. This CDR3 spans 17 amino acids. The trim removed 5 bases at V and 3 bases at J, leaving 11 bases unmatched. Germline V gene lookup returns CDR1 WSHSY and CDR2 SAAADI. CDR3 DNA: TGCGCCAGCAGTCCTAGCCCGACGGGACTAGCGGGCTACGAGCAGTACTTC. Translated, it gives CASSPSPTGLAGYEQYF.

The chain is built from TRBV15 and TRBJ2-1; D tentatively reads TRBD1 or TRBD2 (6 bases each). The CDR3 runs to 15 residues. Germline lookup yields CDR1 LNHNV and CDR2 YYDKDF (reference sequence). V shed 3 bases and J shed 6 bases, with 15 bases lying between them. CDR3 amino acids: CATSRGGSTFNEQFF. CDR3 coding DNA: TGTGCCACCAGCAGGGGGGGCTCGACCTTCAATGAGCAGTTCTTC.

The chain uses TRBV12-5 and TRBJ2-3; 10 bases line up with TRBD2. This CDR3 is built from 17 residues. Germline loops: CDR1 LGHNT, CDR2 FRNRAP. V shed 1 base and J 1 base; nucleotides not matched to a gene: 5. As DNA, the CDR3 is TGTGCTAGTGGTTTGGGCGGAAGCGGGAGGGGCACAGATACGCAGTATTTT. The encoded protein is CASGLGGSGRGTDTQYF.

V usage is TRBV6-2 or TRBV6-3 and J usage is TRBJ1-1; D gene ambiguous. Germline CDR1 reads MNHEY; CDR2 reads SVGEGT. Trimming shortened V by 4 bases and J by 0 bases, and 9 bases separated the two germline ends. The CDR3 is 14 amino acids. Here the CDR3 DNA reads TGTGCCAGCAGTTTCCAATGGCTGAACACTGAAGCTTTCTTT. As protein: CASSFQWLNTEAFF.

The V and J genes are TRBV11-1 and TRBJ2-2; 10 bases are shared with TRBD2. V shed 2 bases and J 6 bases; nucleotides not matched to a gene: 6. This CDR3 region has 16 residues. CDR1 and CDR2 (germline): SGHAT, FQDESV (reference sequence). CDR3 residues: CASSLQAGGLAGELFF. In DNA form, the CDR3 reads TGTGCCAGCAGCTTACAAGCGGGGGGGCTCGCCGGGGAGCTGTTTTTT.

The chain carries TRBV6-1 and TRBJ2-3, with 10 bases matching TRBD2. CDR3 length: 17 residues. Germline trimming cut 2 bases from V and 1 base from J; bases unmatched to any gene: 6. Germline V gives CDR1 MNHNS, CDR2 SASEGT. The DNA of the CDR3 is TGTGCCAGCAGTGAAAGGAGCGGGAGGGTGGGCACAGATACGCAGTATTTT. Translation: CASSERSGRVGTDTQYF.

This sequence joins TRBV2 and TRBJ2-1; unclear D gene. Trimming removed 6 bases from V and 8 bases from J, with 20 bases in between. The CDR3 length is 15 residues. The germline gives CDR1 SNHLY, CDR2 FYNNEI. CDR3 DNA: TGTGCCAGCAGCCCGGAACTGTGGGGTCAAGATGAGCAGTTCTTC. Protein sequence: CASSPELWGQDEQFF.

The chain carries TRBV27 and TRBJ1-2; 8 nucleotides match TRBD1. This CDR3 contains 14 residues. V was pared by 5 bases and J by 6 bases, with 8 bases of the junction left unmatched. In germline, CDR1 is MNHEY, CDR2 SMNVEV (reference sequence). The chain's CDR3 is CASSKDRVVNGYTF. Written as DNA, the CDR3 is TGTGCCAGCAGTAAGGACAGGGTAGTAAATGGCTACACCTTC.

The V and J genes are TRBV27 and TRBJ2-3, with 9 bases that match TRBD2. The trim removed 3 bases at V and 4 bases at J, leaving 8 bases unmatched. This CDR3 contains 16 residues. Germline-derived CDR1 and CDR2 are MNHEY and SMNVEV (reference sequence). CDR3 in amino acids: CASSFGRWTSADTQYF. Here the CDR3 DNA reads TGTGCCAGCAGTTTCGGACGCTGGACTAGCGCAGATACGCAGTATTTT.

This sequence joins TRBV4-1 and TRBJ1-3; D remains unclear. This CDR3 is 15 amino acids long. Trimming removed 1 base from V and 0 bases from J, with 7 bases in between. CDR1 is MGHRA and CDR2 is YSYEKL in the germline V gene. CDR3 sequence reads: CASSQVQFSGNTIYF. As DNA, the CDR3 is TGCGCCAGCAGCCAAGTACAGTTCTCTGGAAACACCATATATTTT.